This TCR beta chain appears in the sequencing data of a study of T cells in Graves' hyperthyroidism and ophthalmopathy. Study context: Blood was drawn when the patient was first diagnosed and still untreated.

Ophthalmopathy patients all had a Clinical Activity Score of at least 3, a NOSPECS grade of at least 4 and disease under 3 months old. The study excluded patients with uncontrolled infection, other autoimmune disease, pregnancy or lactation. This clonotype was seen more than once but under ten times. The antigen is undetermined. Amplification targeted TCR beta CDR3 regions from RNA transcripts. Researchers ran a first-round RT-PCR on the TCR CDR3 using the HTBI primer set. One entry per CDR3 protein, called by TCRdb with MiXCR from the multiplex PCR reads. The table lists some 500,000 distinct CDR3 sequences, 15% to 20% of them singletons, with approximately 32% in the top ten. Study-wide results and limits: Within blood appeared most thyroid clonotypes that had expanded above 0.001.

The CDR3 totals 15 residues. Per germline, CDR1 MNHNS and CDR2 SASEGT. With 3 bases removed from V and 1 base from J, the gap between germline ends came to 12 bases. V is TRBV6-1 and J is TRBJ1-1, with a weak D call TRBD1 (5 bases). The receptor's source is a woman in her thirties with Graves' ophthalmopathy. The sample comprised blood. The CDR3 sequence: CASSESGGGNTEAFF. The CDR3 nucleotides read TGTGCCAGCAGTGAGTCTGGGGGGGGGAACACTGAAGCTTTCTTT.